The 27 T cell receptor beta chains below were found in one sample sequenced in a study of vaccination effects on CD4 cells after COVID-19 (dated by TCRdb to the early 2020s). Antigen specificity for these receptors is unknown. The method was the immunoSEQ multiplex PCR assay. TCRdb stores this immuneACCESS table with in-frame sequences only. Part of the clones is absent; in the studies checked, under half of the shortfall reflects unresolved V genes, and no reason is known for the rest. For this sample the table gives approximately 70,000 clones, of which approximately 82% were detected only once. Approximately 1.3% of the sample is in the top ten clones. To identify antigen-specific CD4+ T cell clonotypes by their expansion, the ViraFEST assay first stimulated PBMC with viral peptide pools and then applied TCR sequencing. After more than nine days of culture, CD4+ T cells were isolated with the EasySep CD4+ T cell isolation kit. Participants received two doses of either the BNT162b2 or the mRNA-1273 mRNA SARS-CoV-2 vaccine.

The specimen was CD4+ T cells from PBMCs cultured with HCoV-229E spike peptides, collected after COVID-19 vaccination. Read against the paper, the sample's cell subset or site label means: HCoV-229E spike overlapping peptide pool stimulation. Receptor source: a human donor who received a COVID-19 vaccine.

The V call is TRBV6-1, the J call TRBJ1-6, with TRBD1 matching 7 bases. Germline CDR1 is MNHNS and CDR2 is SASEGT. V was clipped by 4 bases and J by 9 bases; unmatched bases: 12. The CDR3 covers 16 residues. CDR3 nucleotides: TGTGCCAGCAGTGCCCAACAGGGGCTGAGGGGTTCACCCCTCCACTTT. This encodes CASSAQQGLRGSPLHF.

The J gene is TRBJ2-1, the V gene TRBV6-7, with no clear D. TRBV6-7 is an open reading frame whose function is uncertain. This CDR3 contains 15 residues. Deletions cut 5 bases from V and 4 bases from J, with 15 bases between. CDR3 nucleotide sequence: TGTGCCAGCAGTCGAAAAGATGGGATTTACAATGAGCAGTTCTTC. Translating gives CASSRKDGIYNEQFF.

This sequence joins TRBV28 and TRBJ2-2; D may be TRBD2 (5 bases). Germline CDR1 is MDHEN and CDR2 is SYDVKM. The CDR3 is 17 amino acids. Trimming removed 2 bases at V and 7 bases at J, with 20 bases between. The CDR3 is CASSLASGRGSRGELFF. The CDR3 DNA is TGTGCCAGCAGTTTAGCCTCAGGTCGGGGAAGTCGCGGGGAGCTGTTTTTT.

This clone was counted only a few times. J is TRBJ2-2 and V is TRBV2; 8 positions agree with TRBD1. The CDR3 is made up of 16 amino acids. V lost 4 bases and J lost 3; bases outside the gene matches: 7. The germline gives CDR1 SNHLY, CDR2 FYNNEI. CDR3 amino acids: CASSASRGLYTGELFF. CDR3 DNA sequence: TGTGCCAGCAGTGCTTCCAGGGGGCTATACACCGGGGAGCTGTTTTTT.

V usage is TRBV29-1 and J usage is TRBJ1-1, with D hard to call. CDR3 length: 13 residues. V was clipped by 2 bases and J by 0 bases, with 7 bases between them. The germline V gene encodes CDR1 SQVTM and CDR2 ANQGSEA. Here the CDR3 reads CSVERELNTEAFF. In nucleotides, the CDR3 is TGCAGCGTTGAAAGGGAATTGAACACTGAAGCTTTCTTT.

This clone turned up a few times. This rearrangement joins TRBV4-1 to TRBJ1-1; D gene unclear. The CDR3 is 15 amino acids. Per the germline V gene, CDR1 is MGHRA and CDR2 is YSYEKL. Trimming cost V 2 bases and J 3 bases, with 13 bases left between them. CDR3 sequence: CASSQRYGKDTEAFF. The DNA for the CDR3 is TGCGCCAGCAGCCAACGATATGGGAAAGACACTGAAGCTTTCTTT.

This rearrangement joins TRBV6-2 or TRBV6-3 to TRBJ2-5; no definite D call. This CDR3 spans 14 amino acids. Per germline, CDR1 MNHEY and CDR2 SVGEGT. V was trimmed by 2 bases and J by 7 bases, leaving 14 bases between them. Here the CDR3 DNA reads TGTGCCAGCAGTTACCCGACGGCGAAACTGACCCAGTACTTC. This gives the protein CASSYPTAKLTQYF.

The chain couples TRBV4-1 to TRBJ2-3, with a weak D call TRBD1 (5 bases). V lost 0 bases and J 4 bases, leaving 17 bases between the germline ends. Germline V gene lookup returns CDR1 MGHRA and CDR2 YSYEKL. This CDR3 spans 17 amino acids. CDR3 DNA: TGCGCCAGCAGCCAAGAAGGCCGGACACTTCTCGCAGATACGCAGTATTTT. This encodes CASSQEGRTLLADTQYF.

The chain couples TRBV4-3 to TRBJ1-2; the D is unclear. V was cut by 1 base and J by 2 bases, with 11 bases left in between. Germline-derived CDR1 and CDR2 are LGHNA and YSLEER. CDR3 size: 15 residues. The CDR3 coding sequence is TGCGCCAGCAGCCAAGTTCGGGGTGTGAACTATGGCTACACCTTC. Translated: CASSQVRGVNYGYTF.

The chain is built from TRBV12-5 and TRBJ2-5, with D perhaps matching TRBD2 (6 bases). V was cut by 5 bases and J by 4 bases, with 8 bases left in between. Per germline, CDR1 LGHNT and CDR2 FRNRAP. The CDR3 covers 12 residues. The CDR3 nucleotides are TGTGCTAGTGGTGGGGGAGGAGAGACCCAGTACTTC. It codes for CASGGGGETQYF.

The chain uses TRBV6-5 and TRBJ1-5, with a tentative D call TRBD1 (5 bases). The length of the CDR3 is 15 residues. The germline V gene encodes CDR1 MNHEY and CDR2 SVGAGI. V shed 8 bases and J shed 2 bases, with 16 bases lying between them. CDR3 sequence (DNA): TGTGCCAGCGATGACGGGGGTTCGGGCAATCAGCCCCAGCATTTT. Translation: CASDDGGSGNQPQHF.

The rearrangement joins TRBV28 to TRBJ1-6; 9 bases fit TRBD1. Germline V gene sequence: CDR1 MDHEN, CDR2 SYDVKM. The CDR3 length is 14 residues. The V and J ends lost 6 bases and 8 bases, in that order; junction bases with no gene match: 5. Here the CDR3 reads CASSPGTGHSPLHF. The DNA for the CDR3 is TGTGCCAGCAGCCCCGGGACAGGGCATTCACCCCTCCACTTT.

The rearrangement joins TRBV21-1 to TRBJ2-7; the D segment call TRBD2 is taken from the table without a DNA check. TRBV21-1 is described as a pseudogene. The CDR3 spans 11 residues. In DNA form, the CDR3 reads TGTGCCAGCAGCAATCGGGACGAGCAGTACGTC. As protein: CASSNRDEQYV.

This chain joins TRBV6-4 and TRBJ2-3; a possible D gene is TRBD2 (5 bases). The CDR3 sequence is 15 residues long. Deletions cut 6 bases from V and 2 bases from J, with 15 bases between. CDR1 MRHNA and CDR2 SNTAGT come from the germline V gene. For the CDR3, the DNA is TGTGCCAGCAGCCGAGATCCGACTAACACAGATACGCAGTATTTT. This sequence encodes CASSRDPTNTDTQYF.

In DNA form, the CDR3 reads TGTGCCAGCAGTCTCGGGGGGGGAAGGGGAGAGACCCAGTACTTC. Protein: CASSLGGGRGETQYF. The chain employs TRBV2 and TRBJ2-5, with 8 positions matching TRBD2. CDR1 and CDR2 (germline): SNHLY, FYNNEI. The CDR3 is 15 residues long. Losses at the gene ends were 5 bases for V and 4 bases for J; bases not matched to a gene: 9.

The CDR3 coding sequence is TGTGCCAGTAGTATAGAATCCCGCCGGGACAGGGCTGAAAAACTGTTTTTT. It codes for CASSIESRRDRAEKLFF. The chain has TRBV19 and TRBJ1-4; 9 positions match TRBD1. The germline CDR1 and CDR2 sequences are LNHDA and SQIVND (reference sequence). CDR3 length: 17 amino acids. V gave up 0 bases and J gave up 7 bases; unmatched junction bases: 9.

This clone was counted only a few times. V usage is TRBV28 and J usage is TRBJ1-2; D uncertain. CDR1 MDHEN and CDR2 SYDVKM come from the germline V gene. CDR3 length equals 11 residues. V lost 3 bases, J lost 5 bases, and 4 bases lay in between. The CDR3, as DNA: TGTGCCAGCAGTTTGAGGTATGGCTACACCTTC. Protein sequence: CASSLRYGYTF.

The rearrangement links TRBV5-5 to TRBJ2-2, with D unresolved. Germline loops: CDR1 SGHKS, CDR2 YYEKEE (reference sequence). This CDR3 has 14 residues. V lost 4 bases and J 6 bases, leaving 13 bases between the germline ends. DNA of the CDR3: TGTGCCAGCAGCCCGACATTGGTGGCCGGGGAGCTGTTTTTT. This encodes CASSPTLVAGELFF.

This chain connects TRBV3-1 (or the pseudogene TRBV3-2) to TRBJ1-1; D unclear. This CDR3 is 14 amino acids long. Per germline, CDR1 LGHDT and CDR2 YNNKEL (reference sequence). The CDR3 bases are TGTGCGACGAGGCCCTTTAGTTCCGCGAGTGAAGCTTTCTTT. The encoded protein is CATRPFSSASEAFF.

This clone has just a few counts. This rearrangement joins TRBV11-2 to TRBJ1-5; D not resolved. The V and J ends lost 1 base and 7 bases respectively, with 8 bases between them. There are 13 residues in the CDR3. The germline CDR1 and CDR2 sequences are SGHAT and FQNNGV. CDR3 amino acids: CASSLGVGQPQHF. For the CDR3, the DNA is TGTGCCAGCAGCTTAGGGGTAGGCCAGCCCCAGCATTTT.

J is TRBJ2-3 and V is TRBV7-9; D unresolved. V lost 5 bases and J 1 base, leaving 13 bases between the germline ends. This CDR3 has 15 amino acids. Germline assignment: CDR1 SEHNR and CDR2 FQNEAQ (reference sequence). The CDR3 DNA follows: TGTGCCAGCAGCCCAGGCGGCCTCCGCACAGATACGCAGTATTTT. Translation: CASSPGGLRTDTQYF. Using reference TRBV7-9 and TRBJ2-3 for the parts outside the CDR3, the full variable domain is DTGVSQNPRHKITKRGQNVTFRCDPISEHNRLYWYRQTLGQGPEFLTYFQNEAQLEKSRLLSDRFSAERPKGSFSTLEIQRTEQGDSAMYLCASSPGGLRTDTQYFGPGTRLTVL.

V usage is TRBV7-3 and J usage is TRBJ2-7, with 12 bases lining up with TRBD2. The V and J ends lost 5 bases and 3 bases, in that order; junction bases with no gene match: 8. The CDR3 extends over 16 amino acids. Germline V gene lookup returns CDR1 SGHTA and CDR2 FQGTGA. This CDR3 is CASSLRLAGDVYEQYV. CDR3 bases: TGTGCCAGCAGCCTAAGACTAGCGGGGGACGTCTACGAGCAGTACGTC.

This clone was found once. This chain connects TRBV12-5 to TRBJ1-5; no reliable D call. Germline V gene sequence: CDR1 LGHNT, CDR2 FRNRAP. Trimming pared 2 bases from V and 0 bases from J, leaving 14 bases between. This CDR3 is 17 amino acids long. DNA of the CDR3: TGTGCTAGTGGTTTGTCCCAGGAGCTAAATAGCAATCAGCCCCAGCATTTT. This codes for CASGLSQELNSNQPQHF.

The chain employs TRBV3-1 (or the pseudogene TRBV3-2) and TRBJ1-2; D possibly corresponds to TRBD1 (5 bases). The CDR3 is 13 amino acids. Germline CDR1 LGHDT, CDR2 YNNKEL (reference sequence). V was clipped by 6 bases and J by 8 bases, with 16 bases between them. The CDR3 is CASSYQGDKGYTF. Here the CDR3 DNA reads TGTGCCAGCAGTTATCAGGGAGATAAGGGCTACACCTTC.

For this clone: The identical CDR3 is also encoded by other nucleotide sequences in the sample. The chain combines TRBV6-5 with TRBJ1-4; 10 bases fit TRBD1. The CDR3 runs to 13 residues. The germline CDR1 and CDR2 sequences are MNHEY and SVGAGI. With 6 bases clipped from V and 8 bases from J, the junction kept 3 bases outside the gene matches. DNA of the CDR3: TGTGCCAGCAGCAGGGACAGGGGCGAAAAACTGTTTTTT. It yields the protein CASSRDRGEKLFF.

The chain uses TRBV5-1 and TRBJ1-1, with a possible D match to TRBD1 (6 bases). V was shortened by 3 bases and J by 4 bases, with 16 bases between the two germline ends. The germline V gene encodes CDR1 SGHRS and CDR2 YFSETQ. The CDR3 contains 15 residues. CDR3 amino acids: CASSSDDRRLTEAFF. The CDR3, as DNA: TGCGCCAGCAGCTCGGATGACAGGCGCCTCACTGAAGCTTTCTTT.

This rearrangement joins TRBV28 to TRBJ1-6; 7 nucleotides align to TRBD1. The CDR3 is 15 residues long. Per the germline V gene, CDR1 is MDHEN and CDR2 is SYDVKM. The J segment lost 9 bases and the V segment lost 6 bases, leaving 11 bases of the junction unmatched. CDR3 in amino acids: CASSLGGQTPSPLHF. CDR3 in DNA: TGTGCCAGCAGCCTAGGGGGACAGACTCCTTCACCCCTCCACTTT.